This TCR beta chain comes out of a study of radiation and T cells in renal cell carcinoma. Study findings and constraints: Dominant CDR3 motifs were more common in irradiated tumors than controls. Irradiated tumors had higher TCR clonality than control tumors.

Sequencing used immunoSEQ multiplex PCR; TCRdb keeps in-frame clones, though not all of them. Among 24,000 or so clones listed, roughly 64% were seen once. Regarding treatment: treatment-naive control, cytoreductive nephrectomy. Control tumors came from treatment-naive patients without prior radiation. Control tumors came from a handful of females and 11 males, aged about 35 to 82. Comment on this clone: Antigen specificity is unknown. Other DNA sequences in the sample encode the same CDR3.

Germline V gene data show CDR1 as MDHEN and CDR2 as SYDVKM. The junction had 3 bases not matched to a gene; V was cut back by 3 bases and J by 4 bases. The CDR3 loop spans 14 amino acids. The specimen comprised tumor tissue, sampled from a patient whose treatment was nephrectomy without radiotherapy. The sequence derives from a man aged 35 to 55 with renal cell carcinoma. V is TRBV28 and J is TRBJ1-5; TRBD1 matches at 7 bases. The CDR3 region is CASSFEGANQPQHF. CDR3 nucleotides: TGTGCCAGCAGTTTCGAGGGGGCGAATCAGCCCCAGCATTTT.